This record looks at one TCR beta chain sequence and its context. The target antigen is unknown. This entry is derived from a study of response to subunit inactivated influenza vaccine. Study-wide results and caveats: The authors proposed limited new T cell recruitment per seasonal influenza vaccination.

TCRdb re-derived calls from the RT-PCR reads in MiXCR, one entry per CDR3 protein. The table shows under 500,000 distinct CDR3 sequences, with approximately 11% occurring only once. The sequence derives from a man between 45 and 60 years old who received an inactivated influenza vaccine. The material sequenced was PBMCs from blood, taken about 40 days after vaccination.

This CDR3 reads CASSQGGIGHLRVEQYF. In nucleotides, the CDR3 is TGTGCCAGCAGCCAAGGGGGGATCGGTCACTTAAGGGTCGAGCAGTACTTC. The rearrangement joins TRBV14 to TRBJ2-7; D assignment may be TRBD1 or TRBD2 (5 bases each). CDR1 and CDR2 (germline): SGHDN, FVKESK. The CDR3 spans 17 residues. Trimming took 1 base from V and 6 from J, leaving 22 bases between them.